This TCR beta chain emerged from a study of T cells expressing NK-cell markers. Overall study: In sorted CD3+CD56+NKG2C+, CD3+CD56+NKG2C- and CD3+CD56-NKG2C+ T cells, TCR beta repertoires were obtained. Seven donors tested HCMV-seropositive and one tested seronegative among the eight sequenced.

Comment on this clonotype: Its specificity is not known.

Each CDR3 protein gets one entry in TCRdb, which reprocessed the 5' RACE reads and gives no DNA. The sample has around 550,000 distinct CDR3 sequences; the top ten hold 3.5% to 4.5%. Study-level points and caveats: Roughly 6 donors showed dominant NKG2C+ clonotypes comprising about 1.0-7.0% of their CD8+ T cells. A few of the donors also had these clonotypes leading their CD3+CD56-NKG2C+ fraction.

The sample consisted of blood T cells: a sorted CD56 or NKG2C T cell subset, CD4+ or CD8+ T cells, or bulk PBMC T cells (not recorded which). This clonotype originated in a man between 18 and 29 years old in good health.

CDR3 residues: CASSVQLGQLSSYNEQFF. The chain recombines TRBV11-2 with TRBJ2-1; without DNA, the TCRdb call of TRBD1 cannot be checked. The CDR3 totals 18 residues. CDR1 and CDR2 from the germline V gene are SGHAT and FQNNGV.